The 19 T cell receptor beta chains in this list originate from one sample, sequenced in a study of CD8 T cells in ankylosing spondylitis. One entry per CDR3 protein results from TCRdb running MiXCR on the 5' RACE reads. The sample lists 150,000 to 200,000 distinct CDR3 sequences, 11% occurring once. The sequenced material came from blood, either unsorted or a sorted T cell fraction (not recorded which). The source is a male donor with ankylosing spondylitis or in good health (not recorded which).

The sample holds many counts of this clonotype. CDR3 nucleotide sequence: TGTGCCAGCAGCTTAGGGGGCAGGGACAATGAGCAGTTCTTC. It encodes CASSLGGRDNEQFF. The V call is TRBV7-8, the J call TRBJ2-1; TRBD1 might be the D (5 bases). The CDR3 consists of 14 residues. Trimming took off 1 base at V and 5 bases at J, with 9 bases between the two ends. CDR1 and CDR2 (germline): SGHVS, FQNEAQ. Variable domain in full (rest from reference TRBV7-8 and TRBJ2-1): GAGVSQSPRYKVAKRGQDVALRCDPISGHVSLFWYQQALGQGPEFLTYFQNEAQLDKSGLPSDRFFAERPEGSVSTLKIQRTQQEDSAVYLCASSLGGRDNEQFFGPGTRLTVL.

The CDR3 region has the DNA TGCAGTGCTAGAGGCGGGAGGAGGTCCGTCAATGAGCAGTTCTTC. Amino acid sequence: CSARGGRRSVNEQFF. The chain couples TRBV20-1 to TRBJ2-1; 8 positions match TRBD2. Germline V gene data show CDR1 as DFQATT and CDR2 as SNEGSKA (reference sequence). The CDR3 has 15 residues. The trim removed 1 base at V and 6 bases at J, leaving 8 bases unmatched.

This clonotype occurred many times. This chain uses TRBV5-1 with TRBJ1-4; tentatively, D is TRBD1 (6 bases). Trimming cost V 2 bases and J 5 bases, with 19 bases left between them. The germline gives CDR1 SGHRS, CDR2 YFSETQ. The CDR3 has 17 residues. CDR3 region: CASSFAPGAERNEKLFF. The CDR3 DNA reads as TGCGCCAGCAGCTTCGCACCGGGGGCAGAAAGAAATGAAAAACTGTTTTTT.

This clonotype was counted ten times or more. This chain uses TRBV6-5 with TRBJ1-6; unclear D gene. Germline loops: CDR1 MNHEY, CDR2 SVGAGI. V lost 2 bases and J 2 bases, leaving 7 bases between the germline ends. The CDR3 runs 15 residues. The CDR3 is CASSYDETYNSPLHF. As DNA, the CDR3 is TGTGCCAGCAGTTACGACGAGACCTATAATTCACCCCTCCACTTT.

This clonotype was detected ten times or more. V gene TRBV12-3 or TRBV12-4 combines with J gene TRBJ2-1; 12 bases map to TRBD2. V shed 6 bases and J 8 bases; nucleotides not matched to a gene: 8. The CDR3 totals 15 residues. The CDR3 here is CASRRLAGVGDEQFF. DNA of the CDR3: TGTGCCAGCAGGAGACTAGCGGGAGTAGGTGATGAGCAGTTCTTC.

This clonotype was seen repeatedly, ten times or more. The chain couples TRBV2 to TRBJ2-1; tentatively, D is TRBD1 (5 bases). The germline CDR1 and CDR2 sequences are SNHLY and FYNNEI. V dropped 5 bases and J dropped 7 bases, with 9 bases sitting between them. CDR3 length: 12 residues. Here the CDR3 DNA reads TGTGCCAGCAGTAGGGGCCGGAATGAGCAGTTCTTC. It encodes CASSRGRNEQFF.

The count of this clonotype is one. A much larger clone lies a single base off, so this may be a read error. V is TRBV7-2 and J is TRBJ1-2; no reliable D call. This CDR3 has 16 residues. Per germline, CDR1 SGHTA and CDR2 FQGNSA. The CDR3 protein is CASSLTGDYSNYDYTF. The CDR3 DNA sequence: TGTGCCAGCAGCTTAACCGGAGATTACTCTAACTATGACTACACCTTC. The variable domain in full, with the rest retrieved from reference TRBV7-2 and TRBJ1-2, is GAGVSQSPSNKVTEKGKDVELRCDPISGHTALYWYRQSLGQGLEFLIYFQGNSAPDKSGLPSDRFSAERTGGSVSTLTIQRTQQEDSAVYLCASSLTGDYSNYDYTFGSGTRLTVV.

This clonotype was seen more than once but under ten times. This rearrangement joins TRBV5-1 to TRBJ2-1; a possible D gene is TRBD2 (6 bases). The CDR3 covers 15 residues. V was shortened by 0 bases and J by 4 bases, with 11 bases between the two germline ends. The germline gives CDR1 SGHRS, CDR2 YFSETQ. CDR3 DNA sequence: TGCGCCAGCAGCTTGGAACTAGCCATATACAATGAGCAGTTCTTC. Encoded protein: CASSLELAIYNEQFF.

This clonotype was counted many times. This chain uses TRBV29-1 with TRBJ2-3, with 14 bases that match TRBD2. This CDR3 is 15 amino acids long. The V segment lost 6 bases and the J segment 5 bases; nucleotides outside the gene matches: 7. Germline assignment: CDR1 SQVTM and CDR2 ANQGSEA. CDR3 in DNA: TGCAGCGTCGACCGGACTAGCGGGGGGAAAGATACGCAGTATTTT. The encoded protein is CSVDRTSGGKDTQYF.

This clonotype was picked up many times. The chain is built from TRBV6-6 and TRBJ2-2; a weak D match, TRBD2 (6 bases). This CDR3 has 13 amino acids. Germline lookup yields CDR1 MNHNY and CDR2 SVGAGI (reference sequence). V lost 5 bases and J 7 bases, leaving 11 bases between the germline ends. CDR3 sequence (DNA): TGTGCCAGCAGTATCGAGGGAGGCGGGGAGCTGTTTTTT. Protein: CASSIEGGGELFF.

There are many counts of this clonotype. The genes are TRBV29-1 and TRBJ2-1; TRBD1 agrees at 7 bases. The CDR3 is 14 residues long. Germline CDR1 and CDR2: SQVTM and ANQGSEA. J was trimmed by 5 bases and V by 5 bases; bases with no gene match: 9. The CDR3, as DNA: TGCAGCGTTTATAAGGGGACAGTGAACAATGAGCAGTTCTTC. It yields the protein CSVYKGTVNNEQFF.

This clonotype was seen repeatedly, ten times or more. The J gene is TRBJ1-5, the V gene TRBV7-4; no firm D call. Germline-derived CDR1 and CDR2 are SGHVT and SQSDAQ. The CDR3 extends over 12 amino acids. The V end lost 5 bases, the J end lost 3 bases, and 5 bases lay between the germline ends. The CDR3 here is CASSGPNQPQHF. The CDR3 DNA reads TGTGCCAGCAGCGGTCCCAATCAGCCCCAGCATTTT.

This clonotype has just a few counts. The chain has TRBV29-1 and TRBJ1-6; D remains unclear. This CDR3 region has 11 residues. V lost 4 bases to trimming and J lost 6 bases, with 4 bases between them. The germline gives CDR1 SQVTM, CDR2 ANQGSEA. This CDR3 reads CSVGFNSPLHF. The CDR3 DNA follows: TGCAGCGTTGGGTTTAATTCACCCCTCCACTTT.

This clonotype was recorded only once. The genes are TRBV5-1 and TRBJ2-3; D possibly matches TRBD1 or TRBD2 (5 bases each). The CDR3 contains 14 residues. The V and J ends lost 8 bases and 0 bases respectively, with 13 bases between them. Germline V lookup: CDR1 SGHRS, CDR2 YFSETQ. The CDR3 DNA sequence: TGCGCCAGTACCGGGACGGCTAGCACAGATACGCAGTATTTT. Translating gives CASTGTASTDTQYF.

This clonotype was observed many times. V gene TRBV7-2 combines with J gene TRBJ2-2, with 14 bases fitting TRBD2. CDR1 is SGHTA, CDR2 FQGNSA, per germline. This CDR3 is built from 17 residues. Trimming took 1 base from V and 4 from J; bases not matched to a gene: 2. CDR3 loop: CASSLGLAGGLTGELFF. The CDR3 coding sequence is TGTGCCAGCAGCTTAGGACTAGCGGGGGGGCTCACCGGGGAGCTGTTTTTT.

This clonotype was counted at least ten times. CDR3 bases: TGTGCCAGCAGCGCGGGGACAGGGGACAATCAGCCCCAGCATTTT. Translated: CASSAGTGDNQPQHF. The chain couples TRBV9 to TRBJ1-5; 10 nucleotides agree with TRBD1. This CDR3 has 15 amino acids. V dropped 3 bases and J dropped 3; count of bases not matched to a gene: 3. The germline V gene encodes CDR1 SGDLS and CDR2 YYNGEE.

There are a few counts of this clonotype. The chain uses TRBV28 and TRBJ2-1, with a possible D match to TRBD1 (5 bases). V was shortened by 8 bases and J by 6 bases, with 14 bases between the two germline ends. The length of the CDR3 is 13 residues. Germline V lookup: CDR1 MDHEN, CDR2 SYDVKM. The CDR3: CASRRQPINEQFF. For the CDR3, the DNA is TGTGCCAGCCGTCGACAGCCTATCAATGAGCAGTTCTTC.

This clonotype was recorded many times. The chain uses TRBV6-2 or TRBV6-3 and TRBJ1-4, with D possibly matching TRBD1 (5 bases). Trimming removed 6 bases at V and 3 bases at J, with 14 bases between. CDR1 is MNHEY, CDR2 SVGEGT, per germline. CDR3 length: 15 amino acids. The CDR3 here is CASRSTGASNEKLFF. The CDR3 DNA follows: TGTGCCAGCAGATCTACAGGCGCCTCTAATGAAAAACTGTTTTTT.

The sample holds many counts of this clonotype. The chain is built from TRBV7-7 and TRBJ2-1; a possible D gene is TRBD2 (6 bases). Germline values: CDR1 SSHAT, CDR2 FNYEAQ (reference sequence). This CDR3 has 15 residues. V was cut by 1 base and J by 2 bases, with 9 bases left in between. CDR3 protein: CASSLVGSAYNEQFF. DNA of the CDR3: TGTGCCAGCAGCTTAGTCGGGAGCGCCTACAATGAGCAGTTCTTC.